One and the same sample provided the 28 T cell receptor beta chains below, sequenced in a study of PD-L1 blockade in urothelial cancer. Repertoires were generated with immunoSEQ multiplex PCR, while TCRdb's copy carries only in-frame clones and drops some. Of about 45,000 clones in the sample, approximately 88% were seen once. This material consisted of PBMCs, taken around atezolizumab (anti-PD-L1) treatment. Receptors were obtained from a man older than 75 with urothelial cancer.

This chain connects TRBV7-2 to TRBJ2-7; possible D gene TRBD1, 6 bases. The CDR3 sequence is 16 residues long. The germline V and J ends were trimmed by 5 bases and 7 bases, with 24 bases remaining between them. Germline CDR1 is SGHTA and CDR2 is FQGNSA. The CDR3 here is CASSDKGGGGLREQYF. As DNA, the CDR3 is TGTGCCAGCAGCGACAAAGGAGGTGGGGGCCTCCGGGAGCAGTACTTC.

The rearrangement joins TRBV10-2 to TRBJ2-1, with 7 bases fitting TRBD1. J lost 10 bases, V lost 7 bases, and 10 bases had no gene match. The germline V gene has CDR1 WSHSY and CDR2 SAAADI. The CDR3 runs to 13 residues. CDR3 sequence reads: CASKETGYQEQFF. The CDR3 DNA is TGCGCCAGCAAGGAGACAGGGTATCAAGAGCAGTTCTTC.

The V and J genes are TRBV6-1 and TRBJ1-5; D possibly corresponds to TRBD1 (5 bases). There are 15 residues in the CDR3. V lost 1 base to trimming and J lost 5 bases, with 12 bases between them. From germline, CDR1 is MNHNS and CDR2 SASEGT. The CDR3 here is CASSEDSRGHQPQHF. CDR3 in DNA: TGTGCCAGCAGTGAAGACTCTAGGGGCCATCAGCCCCAGCATTTT.

There are a few counts of this clone. The V call is TRBV7-2, the J call TRBJ1-2; TRBD1 matches at 8 bases. This CDR3 has 14 residues. The V segment lost 5 bases and the J segment 7 bases; nucleotides outside the gene matches: 9. The germline gives CDR1 SGHTA, CDR2 FQGNSA. The DNA of the CDR3 is TGTGCCAGCAGCCCATCAGGGGGCGGAGGTGGCTACACCTTC. Translated: CASSPSGGGGGYTF.

The chain combines TRBV11-2 with TRBJ1-4; D is undetermined. Deletions cut 2 bases from V and 8 bases from J, with 15 bases between. Germline lookup yields CDR1 SGHAT and CDR2 FQNNGV. This CDR3 has 15 amino acids. CDR3 in amino acids: CASSLYGAFGEKLFF. DNA for the CDR3: TGTGCCAGCAGCTTATACGGCGCTTTCGGGGAAAAACTGTTTTTT.

J is TRBJ1-5 and V is TRBV7-9; TRBD1 aligns across 8 bases. Germline CDR1 SEHNR, CDR2 FQNEAQ (reference sequence). J was trimmed by 2 bases and V by 3 bases; bases with no gene match: 6. This CDR3 comprises 16 residues. As DNA, the CDR3 is TGTGCCAGCAGCTTCGGACAGGGACTCGGCAATCAGCCCCAGCATTTT. Translating it yields CASSFGQGLGNQPQHF.

The rearrangement uses TRBV25-1 and TRBJ2-2, with D hard to call. V was clipped by 7 bases and J by 4 bases, with 13 bases between them. Germline V gives CDR1 MGHDK, CDR2 SYGVNS. This CDR3 spans 14 amino acids. Here the CDR3 reads CASKSRQATGELFF. The DNA of the CDR3 is TGTGCCAGCAAGTCCCGCCAAGCCACCGGGGAGCTGTTTTTT.

This chain joins TRBV2 and TRBJ2-5, with 8 bases that match TRBD2. The germline V gene has CDR1 SNHLY and CDR2 FYNNEI. V was pared by 6 bases and J by 5 bases, with 17 bases of the junction left unmatched. The CDR3 contains 17 residues. The DNA of the CDR3 is TGTGCCAGCAGCCCCGGGACTAGTTTAGCTCATTCGGAGACCCAGTACTTC. Its protein is CASSPGTSLAHSETQYF. The complete variable domain, with remaining parts taken from reference TRBV2 and TRBJ2-5, reads EPEVTQTPSHQVTQMGQEVILRCVPISNHLYFYWYRQILGQKVEFLVSFYNNEISEKSEIFDDQFSVERPDGSNFTLKIRSTKLEDSAMYFCASSPGTSLAHSETQYFGPGTRLLVL.

This CDR3 is CAIRAGGTLSYNEQFF. The CDR3 region has the DNA TGTGCCATCAGGGCGGGAGGCACACTCTCCTACAATGAGCAGTTCTTC. V usage is TRBV10-3 and J usage is TRBJ2-1; 8 bases fit TRBD2. CDR1 is ENHRY, CDR2 SYGVKD, per germline. The CDR3 consists of 16 residues. V was clipped by 6 bases and J by 0 bases; unmatched bases: 7.

A few counts support this clone. The chain carries TRBV19 and TRBJ2-2, with D perhaps TRBD2 (6 bases). V was trimmed by 5 bases and J by 5 bases, leaving 21 bases between them. Looked up from germline, CDR1 is LNHDA and CDR2 is SQIVND (reference sequence). The CDR3 spans 17 residues. Written as DNA, the CDR3 is TGTGCCAGTAGTCCACCCTTCTTCGGGAGTGGTACCGGGGAGCTGTTTTTT. Protein: CASSPPFFGSGTGELFF. Variable domain in full (rest from reference TRBV19 and TRBJ2-2): DGGITQSPKYLFRKEGQNVTLSCEQNLNHDAMYWYRQDPGQGLRLIYYSQIVNDFQKGDIAEGYSVSREKKESFPLTVTSAQKNPTAFYLCASSPPFFGSGTGELFFGEGSRLTVL.

The rearrangement uses TRBV7-8 and TRBJ2-2; the D gene is possibly TRBD2 (6 bases). Germline CDR1 and CDR2: SGHVS and FQNEAQ. The CDR3 spans 16 residues. V was clipped by 2 bases and J by 1 base, with 11 bases between them. The chain's CDR3 is CASSLRLGGNTGELFF. In DNA, the CDR3 is TGTGCCAGCAGCTTAAGGTTGGGGGGGAACACCGGGGAGCTGTTTTTT.

This chain joins TRBV4-1 and TRBJ2-5; D gene uncertain. The CDR3 is 16 residues long. Trimming shortened V by 0 bases and J by 2 bases, and 13 bases separated the two germline ends. The germline gives CDR1 MGHRA, CDR2 YSYEKL. Here the CDR3 reads CASSQDGHSVQETQYF. In DNA, the CDR3 is TGCGCCAGCAGCCAAGATGGGCACTCCGTACAAGAGACCCAGTACTTC.

V gene TRBV10-3 combines with J gene TRBJ2-1, with 8 bases lining up with TRBD2. Looked up from germline, CDR1 is ENHRY and CDR2 is SYGVKD. This CDR3 is 13 amino acids long. With V trimmed by 7 bases and J by 10 bases, 9 bases remained unmatched. CDR3: CAITRAGGREQFF. The CDR3 DNA reads as TGTGCCATCACGAGGGCGGGAGGCCGGGAGCAGTTCTTC.

The V and J genes are TRBV7-7 and TRBJ2-3, with 9 bases lining up with TRBD1. This CDR3 is built from 15 residues. The V and J ends lost 5 bases and 2 bases, in that order; junction bases with no gene match: 5. Germline-derived CDR1 and CDR2 are SSHAT and FNYEAQ (reference sequence). This CDR3 reads CASSVGQGTTDTQYF. Here the CDR3 DNA reads TGTGCCAGCAGCGTAGGACAGGGGACCACAGATACGCAGTATTTT.

The chain combines TRBV19 with TRBJ1-1; no firm D call. Trimming left V 7 bases short and J 6 bases short, with 15 bases between. Germline V gives CDR1 LNHDA, CDR2 SQIVND (reference sequence). This CDR3 region has 13 residues. DNA for the CDR3: TGTGCCAGTACCGACGTCATGGGAGCTGAAGCTTTCTTT. Its protein is CASTDVMGAEAFF.

The chain couples TRBV27 to TRBJ2-7, with 9 positions matching TRBD1. Trimming at V came to 3 bases and at J to 1 base, leaving 7 bases not matched to a gene. The CDR3 has 16 amino acids. Germline CDR1 and CDR2: MNHEY and SMNVEV (reference sequence). The CDR3, as DNA: TGTGCCAGCAGTTTCACGTTGGGACAGGGTTCCTACGAGCAGTACTTC. Protein product: CASSFTLGQGSYEQYF.

The chain combines TRBV30 with TRBJ2-7; possibly TRBD1 for D (6 bases). The CDR3 length is 14 residues. The ends were cut back, 0 bases at V and 1 base at J, with 10 bases in the middle. The germline CDR1 and CDR2 sequences are GTSNPN and SVGIG (reference sequence). CDR3 in DNA: TGTGCCTGGAGTGTAACACAGGGATCCTACGAGCAGTACTTC. The encoded protein is CAWSVTQGSYEQYF.

This chain connects TRBV14 to TRBJ1-3, with D unresolved. Trimming pared 3 bases from V and 4 bases from J, leaving 7 bases between. This CDR3 spans 13 amino acids. Germline CDR1 SGHDN, CDR2 FVKESK. CDR3 sequence reads: CASSQAGGNTIYF. The DNA for the CDR3 is TGTGCCAGCAGCCAGGCGGGAGGAAACACCATATATTTT.

This chain connects TRBV6-5 to TRBJ2-1; 9 bases fit TRBD1. The length of the CDR3 is 14 residues. V was pared by 5 bases and J by 4 bases, with 3 bases of the junction left unmatched. Germline loops: CDR1 MNHEY, CDR2 SVGAGI. The CDR3 sequence is CASSRGTGYNEQFF. Here the CDR3 DNA reads TGTGCCAGCAGTCGCGGGACAGGGTACAATGAGCAGTTCTTC.

The chain has TRBV19 and TRBJ2-7; 15 bases are shared with TRBD2. The CDR3 sequence is 17 residues long. CDR1 is LNHDA and CDR2 is SQIVND in the germline V gene (reference sequence). V trimming: 6 bases; J trimming: 4 bases; junction bases outside the gene matches: 10. CDR3 DNA sequence: TGTGCCAGTAGCCTTGGACTAGCGGGAGGGCACGGATACGAGCAGTACTTC. Protein sequence: CASSLGLAGGHGYEQYF.

This rearrangement joins TRBV29-1 to TRBJ2-7; 8 bases match TRBD1. CDR3 length equals 12 residues. Trimming removed 6 bases from V and 5 bases from J; junction bases left unmatched: 6. CDR1 and CDR2 (germline): SQVTM, ANQGSEA. This CDR3 is CSVRTGSHEQYF. The CDR3, as DNA: TGCAGCGTGCGGACAGGGTCCCACGAGCAGTACTTC.

The chain uses TRBV29-1 and TRBJ2-7, with 10 bases that match TRBD2. With 5 bases clipped from V and 0 bases from J, the junction kept 10 bases outside the gene matches. CDR1 and CDR2 (germline): SQVTM, ANQGSEA. CDR3 size: 16 residues. This CDR3 is CSVLGRLAGFSYEQYF. CDR3 bases: TGCAGCGTTTTAGGACGACTAGCGGGCTTCTCCTACGAGCAGTACTTC.

The genes are TRBV7-6 and TRBJ2-5; 10 bases fit TRBD2. Germline V CDR1 and CDR2: SGHVS, FNYEAQ. V trimming: 0 bases; J trimming: 5 bases; junction bases outside the gene matches: 6. The CDR3 runs to 16 residues. CDR3 coding DNA: TGTGCCAGCAGCTTAGCGACTAGCGGGCCGGGGGAGACCCAGTACTTC. It is translated as CASSLATSGPGETQYF.

The V gene is TRBV5-1, the J gene TRBJ1-3; TRBD1 matches 11 bases. Germline V gene data show CDR1 as SGHRS and CDR2 as YFSETQ. The CDR3 runs to 15 residues. The ends lost 0 bases at V and 9 bases at J; junction bases unmatched: 5. The DNA of the CDR3 is TGCGCCAGCAGCTTGGACGGACAGGGGGCGAGCACCATATATTTT. Translation: CASSLDGQGASTIYF.

The V and J genes are TRBV9 and TRBJ2-7, with 8 bases lining up with TRBD2. The J segment lost 5 bases and the V segment lost 0 bases, leaving 4 bases of the junction unmatched. Germline lookup yields CDR1 SGDLS and CDR2 YYNGEE. The CDR3 is made up of 14 amino acids. In nucleotides, the CDR3 is TGTGCCAGCAGCGTAGGACTAGCGAGCGACGAGCAGTACTTC. This sequence encodes CASSVGLASDEQYF.

The chain joins TRBV11-2 to TRBJ1-2; 12 bases align to TRBD1. The trim removed 5 bases at V and 7 bases at J, leaving 11 bases unmatched. CDR1 SGHAT and CDR2 FQNNGV come from the germline V gene. CDR3 size: 16 residues. In DNA form, the CDR3 reads TGTGCCAGCAGCCGGGGACAGGGGGCGATGGAGGGTGGCTACACCTTC. The encoded protein is CASSRGQGAMEGGYTF.

V is TRBV7-8 and J is TRBJ2-7; 9 nucleotides match TRBD2. The V and J ends lost 3 bases and 3 bases, in that order; junction bases with no gene match: 18. The CDR3 length is 19 residues. Per germline, CDR1 SGHVS and CDR2 FQNEAQ. The CDR3 DNA is TGTGCCAGCAGCTTTGGTTGGGAGCGGGAGGTCGTCGGGAGCTACGAGCAGTACTTC. Its translation: CASSFGWEREVVGSYEQYF.

This rearrangement joins TRBV10-3 to TRBJ1-3; D is ambiguous. The CDR3 sequence is 15 residues long. Deletions cut 4 bases from V and 5 bases from J, with 15 bases between. The germline gives CDR1 ENHRY, CDR2 SYGVKD. The CDR3 DNA follows: TGTGCCATCAGTGGTACGGGGAGGCCGCGAAACACCATATATTTT. Translated, it gives CAISGTGRPRNTIYF.